This is a list of T cell receptor beta chains from one sample in a study of CD8 T cells in ankylosing spondylitis. TCRdb processed the 5' RACE reads anew with MiXCR; each CDR3 protein has one entry. The data hold about 160,000 distinct CDR3 sequences, with 15% to 20% observed a single time. Sequencing was carried out using blood, either unsorted or a sorted T cell fraction (not recorded which). These TCRs come from a male donor with ankylosing spondylitis or in good health (not recorded which). Both conserved end residues are part of each CDR3.

V gene,J gene,CDR3 protein
TRBV9,TRBJ2-1,CASSVGTSGMYNEQFF
TRBV10-3,TRBJ2-1,CAIGAATSSLLEQFF
TRBV5-1,TRBJ1-2,CASSSGEVETNYGYTF
TRBV18,TRBJ1-1,CASSPTQGRDTEAFF
TRBV20-1,TRBJ2-3,CSAKLAGFTDTQYF
TRBV4-1,TRBJ2-2,CASSQADTGELFF
TRBV28,TRBJ2-7,CASSLQDSYEQYF
TRBV5-8,TRBJ1-5,CASSLSPARHQPQHF
TRBV7-2,TRBJ2-7,CASSWTGNEQYF
TRBV20-1,TRBJ1-5,CSARYGGTDNQPQHF
TRBV5-1,TRBJ2-7,CASSFGGRADEQYF